This T cell receptor beta chain was recovered during a study of T cell changes during pregnancy in multiple sclerosis. This clone was detected only once. The ends were cut back, 0 bases at V and 1 base at J, with 16 bases in the middle. The V gene's germline CDR1 is LNHDA and CDR2 SQIVND (reference sequence). This CDR3 region has 17 residues. Generated by immunoSEQ multiplex PCR, the TCRdb table keeps only in-frame clones and is missing some. The sample contains around 78,000 clones, around 93% of which appear only once. This receptor was identified in a female donor with multiple sclerosis, enrolled in a pregnancy study. This chain links TRBV19 with TRBJ2-7; D perhaps matches TRBD1 (5 bases). Sequencing used peripheral blood, obtained in the second trimester of pregnancy. The CDR3 nucleotides are TGTGCCAGTAGTATAGATCCCGCGACAGCTTATTCCTACGAGCAGTACTTC. Its translation is CASSIDPATAYSYEQYF.